Below, one TCR beta chain is given with its context. This entry belongs to a study of T cell responses to AZD1222 COVID-19 vaccine. The repertoire was sequenced with immunoSEQ multiplex PCR; TCRdb's copy has only in-frame clones and lacks some. The sample holds more than 110,000 clones; about 88% are singletons and the top ten take 2.5% to 3.5%. V shed 7 bases and J shed 3 bases, with 6 bases lying between them. Germline lookup yields CDR1 SQVTM and CDR2 ANQGSEA. This CDR3 comprises 10 residues. The sequencing here drew on peripheral blood, taken 28 days after the second AZD1222 dose. The receptor was derived from an adult who received the AZD1222 COVID-19 vaccine. V usage is TRBV29-1 and J usage is TRBJ1-1; possible D gene TRBD1, 5 bases. CDR3 region: CSGGYTEAFF. In DNA form, the CDR3 reads TGCAGCGGGGGGTACACTGAAGCTTTCTTT.